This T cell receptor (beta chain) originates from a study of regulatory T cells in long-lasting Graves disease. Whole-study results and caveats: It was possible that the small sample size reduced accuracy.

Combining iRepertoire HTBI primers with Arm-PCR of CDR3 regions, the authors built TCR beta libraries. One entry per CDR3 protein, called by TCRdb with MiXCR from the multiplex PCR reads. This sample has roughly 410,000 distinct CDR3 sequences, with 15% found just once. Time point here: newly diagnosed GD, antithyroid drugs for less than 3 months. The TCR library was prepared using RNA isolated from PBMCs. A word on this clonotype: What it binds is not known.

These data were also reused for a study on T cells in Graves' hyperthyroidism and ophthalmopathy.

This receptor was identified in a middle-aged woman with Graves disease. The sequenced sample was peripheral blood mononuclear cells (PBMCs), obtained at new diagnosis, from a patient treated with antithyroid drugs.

CDR3 loop: CATSASDRANEQYF. For the CDR3, the DNA is TGTGCCACCAGTGCCTCGGACAGGGCCAACGAGCAGTACTTC. The genes are TRBV24-1 and TRBJ2-7; TRBD1 agrees at 8 bases. With V trimmed by 5 bases and J by 5 bases, 7 bases remained unmatched. Germline V lookup: CDR1 KGHDR, CDR2 SFDVKD. This CDR3 has 14 residues.